The text below deals with one T cell receptor beta chain. What it recognizes is unknown. Only CD45RO-negative cells positively selected for CCR7 counted as naive CD8 cells, so terminally differentiated effector memory CD45RA+ cells were excluded. The sample originates from a study of shared clonotypes between healthy human individuals. Libraries were prepared by immunoSEQ multiplex PCR; TCRdb keeps only in-frame clonotypes and omits some of them. The sample carries approximately 2,000,000 clones, around 95% recorded once. V trimming: 2 bases; J trimming: 7 bases; junction bases outside the gene matches: 4. Germline CDR1 and CDR2: MDHEN and SYDVKM. The CDR3 covers 15 residues. Overall study results and limits: What naive subsets generally showed was a larger estimated richness than memory subsets showed. Rarefaction showed sorted-subset sequencing was incomplete despite large depth. Clonotype sharing among donors, it was expected, would be affected by sequencing depth.

This chain joins TRBV28 and TRBJ1-5; 11 nucleotides align to TRBD1. Sequenced: naive CD8+ T cells from PBMCs. This TCR was sampled from a man younger than 30 in good health. Some clones in this sample may be carry-over from other donors' samples. The CDR3 reads CASSLRTGGWQPQHF. As DNA, the CDR3 is TGTGCCAGCAGTTTACGGACAGGGGGCTGGCAGCCCCAGCATTTT.